The 18 T cell receptor beta chains in this list originate from one sample, sequenced in a study of CXCR3-negative and CXCR3-positive naive CD8 T cells. Their antigen targets remain unknown. The study's findings and limits: Higher TRB CDR3 hydrophobicity marked CXCR3-positive naive cells relative to CXCR3-negative naive cells.

With UMI labels, 5' RACE was used to prepare the TRB cDNA libraries. Each CDR3 protein gets one entry in TCRdb, which reprocessed the 5' RACE reads and gives no DNA. The ten top clones account for about 0.37%, within a sample of some 140,000 distinct CDR3 sequences. The sequenced sample was naive CXCR3+ CD8+ T cells from blood. Indicated subset: CD45RO-CCR7+CD27+CD95- naive CD8+ T cells expressing CXCR3 (TNR3+). All receptors derive from a human donor in good health. Some clones in this sample may be carry-over from other donors' samples.

The rearrangement links TRBV7-3 to TRBJ1-4; as DNA is missing, the TRBD1 call by TCRdb cannot be tested. Germline V gives CDR1 SGHTA, CDR2 FQGTGA. The CDR3 spans 15 residues. The CDR3 loop is CASSAIGGPGEKLFF.

V and J are TRBV9 and TRBJ2-1; TCRdb indicates TRBD2, and absent DNA this call remains unverified. CDR3 length: 19 residues. CDR1 SGDLS and CDR2 YYNGEE come from the germline V gene. CDR3 sequence: CASSDPPGLAGIGRDEQFF.

The chain couples TRBV12-5 to TRBJ2-1; the TCRdb D gene call, TRBD2, has no DNA to confirm it. The CDR3 runs 13 residues. The germline V gene has CDR1 LGHNT and CDR2 FRNRAP. The CDR3 is CASGSTSGNEQFF.

The rearrangement links TRBV12-3 or TRBV12-4 to TRBJ2-4; TCRdb designates TRBD1, a call that cannot be tested without DNA. The CDR3 totals 14 residues. The CDR3 spells CASSFPGPADIQYF.

The genes are TRBV7-9 and TRBJ2-7; TCRdb designates TRBD1, a call that cannot be tested without DNA. The CDR3 is made up of 14 amino acids. Germline V gene lookup returns CDR1 SEHNR and CDR2 FQNEAQ (reference sequence). CDR3: CASSLVYPGTEQYF.

The chain has TRBV4-1 and TRBJ2-1; the D call of TRBD2 rests on TCRdb alone, since no DNA is present to check it. The CDR3 runs to 18 residues. CDR1 is MGHRA and CDR2 is YSYEKL in the germline V gene. CDR3 loop: CASSQVGAGGVSYNEQFF.

The chain carries TRBV29-1 and TRBJ2-1; TCRdb gives TRBD2 as the D gene, but with no DNA this cannot be confirmed. The CDR3 covers 16 residues. Per the germline V gene, CDR1 is SQVTM and CDR2 is ANQGSEA. The CDR3 protein is CSVEEEASGRRNEQFF.

V is TRBV28 and J is TRBJ2-1; without DNA, the TCRdb call of TRBD2 cannot be checked. The CDR3 covers 15 residues. The germline V gene encodes CDR1 MDHEN and CDR2 SYDVKM. The CDR3 region is CASSSGTGPWGEQFF.

The gene calls are TRBV3-1 and TRBJ2-1. This CDR3 spans 14 amino acids. Germline CDR1 and CDR2: LGHDT and YNNKEL (reference sequence). CDR3 residues: CASSQGESYNEQFF.

The CDR3: CSAREGAKGEQFF. The chain carries TRBV20-1 and TRBJ2-1; TCRdb's assignment of TRBD1 cannot be checked, as there is no DNA. The CDR3 runs to 13 residues. Germline CDR1 is DFQATT and CDR2 is SNEGSKA (reference sequence).

The gene calls are TRBV6-5 and TRBJ2-3; the TRBD2 assignment by TCRdb is unverifiable without DNA. The CDR3 runs 18 residues. Germline values: CDR1 MNHEY, CDR2 SVGAGI. CDR3 residues: CASSYISTSGAPTDTQYF.

The rearrangement uses TRBV7-9 and TRBJ1-2; TCRdb proposes TRBD1, but this gene call is untestable without DNA. The CDR3 consists of 14 residues. Germline-derived CDR1 and CDR2 are SEHNR and FQNEAQ (reference sequence). CDR3 in amino acids: CASSGDSLSYGYTF.

The chain uses TRBV7-9 and TRBJ2-3; the TRBD2 assignment by TCRdb is unverifiable without DNA. Per the germline V gene, CDR1 is SEHNR and CDR2 is FQNEAQ (reference sequence). This CDR3 is built from 18 residues. CDR3 region: CASSLAAGELTSTDTQYF. Using reference TRBV7-9 and TRBJ2-3 for the parts outside the CDR3, the full variable domain is DTGVSQNPRHKITKRGQNVTFRCDPISEHNRLYWYRQTLGQGPEFLTYFQNEAQLEKSRLLSDRFSAERPKGSFSTLEIQRTEQGDSAMYLCASSLAAGELTSTDTQYFGPGTRLTVL.

The chain has TRBV6-5 and TRBJ2-5. The germline V gene encodes CDR1 MNHEY and CDR2 SVGAGI. This CDR3 has 13 amino acids. The CDR3 sequence is CASSYSSRETQYF.

The chain has TRBV4-1 and TRBJ1-2. Germline CDR1 MGHRA, CDR2 YSYEKL. The CDR3 consists of 15 residues. The CDR3 sequence: CASSQDEHSIYGYTF.

This chain's CDR3 is CASSLLVGQETQYF. The chain recombines TRBV13 with TRBJ2-5. CDR3 length equals 14 residues. Germline V gives CDR1 PRHDT, CDR2 FYEKMQ (reference sequence).

The chain combines TRBV7-9 with TRBJ2-7; without DNA, the TCRdb call of TRBD1 cannot be checked. Germline CDR1 is SEHNR and CDR2 is FQNEAQ (reference sequence). The CDR3 totals 15 residues. This CDR3 reads CASSSGGRYSYEQYF. The whole variable domain, filled in from reference TRBV7-9 and TRBJ2-7, reads DTGVSQNPRHKITKRGQNVTFRCDPISEHNRLYWYRQTLGQGPEFLTYFQNEAQLEKSRLLSDRFSAERPKGSFSTLEIQRTEQGDSAMYLCASSSGGRYSYEQYFGPGTRLTVT.

The rearrangement joins TRBV7-8 to TRBJ1-6; the TCRdb D gene call, TRBD1, has no DNA to confirm it. The germline gives CDR1 SGHVS, CDR2 FQNEAQ. CDR3 length: 16 residues. The CDR3 sequence is CASSLATSWGNSPLHF.